The source of this T cell receptor beta chain is a study of T cell responses to AZD1222 COVID-19 vaccine. TCRdb's copy holds only in-frame clones and misses some; the assay was immunoSEQ multiplex PCR. The sample holds 150,000 to 200,000 clones; 85% to 95% are singletons and the top ten take about 4.2%. This CDR3 is built from 15 residues. V gave up 2 bases and J gave up 6 bases, with 16 bases separating them. The germline V gene encodes CDR1 MRHNA and CDR2 SNTAGT. Note on this clone: Its antigen is unidentified.

Study-wide findings and caveats: Donors were mostly white British, more females; clonal diversity possibly underestimated.

V and J are TRBV6-4 and TRBJ1-2; possible D gene TRBD1, 5 bases. The sample consisted of peripheral blood, taken on day 0 of AZD1222 vaccination. The TCR sequence derives from an adult in good health. The CDR3 loop is CASSDGSWGRDGYTF. The CDR3 DNA follows: TGTGCCAGCAGTGACGGATCGTGGGGCAGGGATGGCTACACCTTC.